The 21 T cell receptor beta chains given below trace back to one sample, sequenced in a study of blood T cell repertoires in COVID-19. Sequenced by immunoSEQ multiplex PCR; TCRdb stores in-frame clones only, minus some. The profile covers about 140,000 clones, with less than 85% appearing a single time and approximately 6.6% taken by the ten largest. Sequenced material: peripheral blood. The origin of the receptors is a human donor in a cohort sampled during active COVID-19.

The chain combines TRBV7-6 with TRBJ2-5, with D possibly being TRBD2 (5 bases). The CDR3 spans 17 residues. Trimming stripped 1 base from V and 1 base from J, with 16 bases between. Germline-derived CDR1 and CDR2 are SGHVS and FNYEAQ. The CDR3 here is CASSLDLQRPLQETQYF. The CDR3 nucleotides are TGTGCCAGCAGCTTAGATCTTCAGCGGCCTCTCCAAGAGACCCAGTACTTC.

This chain joins TRBV9 and TRBJ2-1; TRBD1 matches 9 bases. CDR1 is SGDLS and CDR2 is YYNGEE in the germline V gene. The CDR3 extends over 15 amino acids. The V gene end was trimmed by 2 bases and the J gene end by 6 bases; junction bases not matched to a gene: 6. CDR3 coding DNA: TGTGCCAGCAGCGTCGGACAGGGGAGTGCCAATGAGCAGTTCTTC. It translates to CASSVGQGSANEQFF.

The genes are TRBV5-4 and TRBJ2-7; 7 bases are shared with TRBD2. This CDR3 region has 15 residues. Looked up from germline, CDR1 is SGHNT and CDR2 is YYREEE (reference sequence). V gave up 4 bases and J gave up 1 base; unmatched junction bases: 8. The CDR3: CASSNQAGYSYEQYF. CDR3 nucleotide sequence: TGTGCCAGCAGCAATCAAGCGGGGTATTCCTACGAGCAGTACTTC.

This chain links TRBV30 with TRBJ1-3; the D is unclear. CDR1 is GTSNPN and CDR2 is SVGIG in the germline V gene (reference sequence). This CDR3 is 11 amino acids long. Trimming pared 6 bases from V and 4 bases from J, leaving 7 bases between. The CDR3 DNA follows: TGTGCCTGTCAGTGGGGAAACACCATATATTTT. Translation: CACQWGNTIYF.

In this sample, this clone turned up a few times. The chain recombines TRBV6-5 with TRBJ1-1, with D unclear. The length of the CDR3 is 13 residues. Trimming left V 2 bases short and J 3 bases short, with 7 bases between. Germline values: CDR1 MNHEY, CDR2 SVGAGI. The chain's CDR3 is CASSYESDTEAFF. The CDR3 region has the DNA TGTGCCAGCAGTTACGAATCAGACACTGAAGCTTTCTTT.

This chain uses TRBV6-5 with TRBJ1-2, with D possibly being TRBD1 (6 bases). This CDR3 region has 13 residues. CDR1 is MNHEY and CDR2 is SVGAGI in the germline V gene. The CDR3 spells CASSGAPIYGYTF. CDR3 nucleotides: TGTGCTTCTTCAGGGGCCCCCATCTATGGCTACACCTTC.

The chain carries TRBV27 and TRBJ1-2, with TRBD1 matching over 10 bases. The J segment lost 5 bases and the V segment lost 2 bases, leaving 8 bases of the junction unmatched. Germline V gene sequence: CDR1 MNHEY, CDR2 SMNVEV (reference sequence). This CDR3 region has 16 residues. The CDR3 sequence is CASSLGGRQGAYGYTF. CDR3 nucleotides: TGTGCCAGCAGTTTAGGCGGTCGACAGGGGGCATATGGCTACACCTTC.

J is TRBJ2-2 and V is TRBV5-4; TRBD2 agrees at 7 bases. The CDR3 is made up of 15 amino acids. J lost 3 bases, V lost 5 bases, and 7 bases had no gene match. Germline CDR1 and CDR2: SGHNT and YYREEE (reference sequence). The CDR3: CASSYPRGDTGELFF. The CDR3 DNA sequence: TGTGCCAGCAGTTATCCCCGGGGGGACACCGGGGAGCTGTTTTTT.

This chain connects TRBV7-2 to TRBJ1-5, with D unresolved. CDR3 length: 13 amino acids. V lost 2 bases to trimming and J lost 6 bases, with 8 bases between them. The V gene's germline CDR1 is SGHTA and CDR2 FQGNSA. The CDR3 here is CASSLLKSQPQHF. CDR3 DNA sequence: TGTGCCAGCAGCTTATTAAAGAGTCAGCCCCAGCATTTT.

The chain employs TRBV19 and TRBJ2-1; 10 bases align to TRBD2. The CDR3 totals 16 residues. With 5 bases clipped from V and 5 bases from J, the junction kept 9 bases outside the gene matches. Germline CDR1 is LNHDA and CDR2 is SQIVND (reference sequence). The CDR3 region has the DNA TGTGCCAGTAGTGTCCTGGGACTAGCGCGCCACAATGAGCAGTTCTTC. Protein: CASSVLGLARHNEQFF.

V and J are TRBV5-4 and TRBJ2-5; D might be TRBD2 (6 bases). The V and J ends lost 3 bases and 4 bases respectively, with 16 bases between them. This CDR3 contains 15 residues. The germline V gene has CDR1 SGHNT and CDR2 YYREEE (reference sequence). The CDR3: CASSWGGARGETQYF. The CDR3 nucleotides are TGTGCCAGCAGCTGGGGAGGCGCAAGAGGAGAGACCCAGTACTTC.

The gene calls are TRBV4-3 and TRBJ2-1; D is ambiguous. V shed 3 bases and J shed 0 bases, with 12 bases lying between them. The CDR3 extends over 16 amino acids. Germline V gives CDR1 LGHNA, CDR2 YSLEER. The DNA of the CDR3 is TGCGCCAGCAGCCAGAGAGCTAGGAGCTCCTACAATGAGCAGTTCTTC. It yields the protein CASSQRARSSYNEQFF.

The chain carries TRBV4-2 and TRBJ1-4, with 12 positions matching TRBD1. Germline loops: CDR1 LGHNA, CDR2 YNFKEQ. The CDR3 has 18 residues. The trim removed 0 bases at V and 7 bases at J, leaving 9 bases unmatched. CDR3 DNA sequence: TGTGCCAGCAGCCAAGAGGTTTGGGACAGGGGGCACGGTGAAAAACTGTTTTTT. Translated, it gives CASSQEVWDRGHGEKLFF.

This rearrangement joins TRBV20-1 to TRBJ2-1; D unclear. The CDR3 sequence is 11 residues long. Germline loops: CDR1 DFQATT, CDR2 SNEGSKA (reference sequence). Trimming took 4 bases from V and 13 from J, leaving 14 bases between them. CDR3 region: CSAKGLAFQFF. The CDR3 DNA is TGCAGTGCTAAAGGTTTAGCATTCCAGTTCTTC.

The gene calls are TRBV5-1 and TRBJ2-2, with a weak D call TRBD1 (5 bases). The CDR3 loop spans 13 amino acids. CDR1 and CDR2 (germline): SGHRS, YFSETQ. V was shortened by 2 bases and J by 13 bases, with 15 bases between the two germline ends. CDR3 nucleotide sequence: TGCGCCAGCAGCTTAATCACGACAGTGGGGCTGTTTTTT. Encoded protein: CASSLITTVGLFF.

The chain is built from TRBV6-5 and TRBJ1-2, with a possible D match to TRBD1 (5 bases). Trimming cost V 0 bases and J 6 bases, with 8 bases left between them. The CDR3 totals 13 residues. Germline V gene lookup returns CDR1 MNHEY and CDR2 SVGAGI. This chain's CDR3 is CASSYSGRDGYTF. The CDR3 DNA reads TGTGCCAGCAGTTACTCGGGCAGGGATGGCTACACCTTC.

The chain carries TRBV9 and TRBJ1-1; D may be TRBD1 (5 bases). The V gene lost 0 bases and the J gene lost 3 bases, with 18 bases spanning the gap. The germline V gene has CDR1 SGDLS and CDR2 YYNGEE. CDR3 size: 17 residues. In DNA form, the CDR3 reads TGTGCCAGCAGCGTAGCCGCTGTAGATGCGACAGACACTGAAGCTTTCTTT. Amino acid sequence: CASSVAAVDATDTEAFF.

This CDR3 is CASSLERASGGNTIYF. CDR3 bases: TGTGCCAGCAGCTTAGAACGGGCGTCGGGGGGAAACACCATATATTTT. V and J are TRBV7-9 and TRBJ1-3; D call uncertain. Germline V gives CDR1 SEHNR, CDR2 FQNEAQ (reference sequence). With 1 base removed from V and 4 bases from J, the gap between germline ends came to 14 bases. This CDR3 region has 16 residues.

CDR3 DNA sequence: TGTGCCAGCAGCCGCGGGACTAGCGGGGGGGTCCTCACAGATACGCAGTATTTT. This codes for CASSRGTSGGVLTDTQYF. This rearrangement joins TRBV7-3 to TRBJ2-3; 16 positions agree with TRBD2. CDR1 and CDR2 (germline): SGHTA, FQGTGA. V gave up 5 bases and J gave up 2 bases; unmatched junction bases: 7. The CDR3 has 18 residues.

The chain employs TRBV29-1 and TRBJ2-1; 9 bases align to TRBD1. CDR1 is SQVTM, CDR2 ANQGSEA, per germline. After removal of 2 bases from V and 7 bases from J, the junction contained 9 bases not matched to a gene. This CDR3 contains 15 residues. The CDR3 reads CSVEPGTGLPNEQFF. In DNA form, the CDR3 reads TGCAGCGTTGAACCCGGGACAGGGTTACCAAATGAGCAGTTCTTC.

CDR3 sequence (DNA): TGTGCCAGCAGATCGACAGGGAAGACTGAAGCTTTCTTT. Protein: CASRSTGKTEAFF. The chain recombines TRBV3-1 (or the pseudogene TRBV3-2) with TRBJ1-1; 7 bases are shared with TRBD1. In germline, CDR1 is LGHDT, CDR2 YNNKEL (reference sequence). The CDR3 length is 13 residues. The J segment lost 5 bases and the V segment lost 6 bases, leaving 6 bases of the junction unmatched.